The present TCR beta chain was sequenced within a study of OX40 agonist ivuxolimab in advanced cancers. Study results and limitations: It was also the case that some nonresponders had low normalized T-cell clonal expansion. In the 0.1 to 3.0 mg/kg range, CD4+ and CD8+ blood T cells had expanded clonally by week 6.

The trim removed 4 bases at V and 3 bases at J, leaving 9 bases unmatched. CDR3 length: 15 amino acids. Germline CDR1 reads MDHEN; CDR2 reads SYDVKM. Sequenced by immunoSEQ multiplex PCR; TCRdb stores in-frame clones only, minus some. This sample carries tens of thousands of clones, roughly nine tenths of them seen once, and the ten largest clones take 4% to 4.5%. To note about this clone: The antigen remains undetermined.

This specimen consisted of CD4+ or CD8+ T cells sorted from blood, obtained in a trial of the OX40 agonist ivuxolimab. The genes are TRBV28 and TRBJ2-7, with 7 bases lining up with TRBD2. The sequence was obtained from an adult with an advanced solid tumor such as melanoma, head and neck, liver or kidney cancer. The CDR3 DNA is TGTGCCAGCAGTTATTCGGCGGGAGCGGTCTACGAGCAGTACTTC. Translating gives CASSYSAGAVYEQYF.